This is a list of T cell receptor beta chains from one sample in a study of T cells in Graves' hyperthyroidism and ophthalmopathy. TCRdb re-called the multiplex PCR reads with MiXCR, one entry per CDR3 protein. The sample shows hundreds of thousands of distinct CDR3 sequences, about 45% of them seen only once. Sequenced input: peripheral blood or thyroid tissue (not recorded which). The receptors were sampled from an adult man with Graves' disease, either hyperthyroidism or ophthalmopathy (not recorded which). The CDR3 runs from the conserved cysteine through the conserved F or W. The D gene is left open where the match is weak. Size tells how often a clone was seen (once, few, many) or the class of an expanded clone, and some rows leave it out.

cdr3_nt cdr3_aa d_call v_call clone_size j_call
TGCAGTGCTAGAACCGGGACAGGGGAATTACAGCCCCAGCATTTT CSARTGTGELQPQHF TRBD1 TRBV20-1 NA TRBJ1-5
TGTGCCATCAGCGCACATGGGGACACTGAAGCTTTCTTT CAISAHGDTEAFF NA TRBV10-3 NA TRBJ1-1
TGTGCCAGTACCGTGCCGGGTGTCCATCAGCCCCAGCATTTT CASTVPGVHQPQHF NA TRBV19 few TRBJ1-5
TGTGCCAGCAGTGAAGGAAGGGATGAAGCTTTC CASSEGRDEAF NA TRBV2 NA TRBJ2-6
TGCAGCGTTGAAACGACAGGGGCTGGTGGCTACACCTTC CSVETTGAGGYTF TRBD1 TRBV29-1 many TRBJ1-2
TGTGCCAGCAGCGGACAGGGGGAACGAGAGACCCAGTACTTC CASSGQGERETQYF TRBD1 TRBV7-9 NA TRBJ2-5
TGTGCCAGCAGCTTGGGACAGGCGTACTACGAGCAGTACTTC CASSLGQAYYEQYF TRBD1 TRBV7-9 many TRBJ2-7
TGCGCCAGCAGTGTTGGGACAGGGGTGTACGAGCAGTACTTC CASSVGTGVYEQYF TRBD1 TRBV10-2 many TRBJ2-7
TGTGCCAGCAGCTTAGCGGTGGGACAGGGGGCGAGGCCCCAGCATTTT CASSLAVGQGARPQHF TRBD1 TRBV7-2 few TRBJ1-5
TGCGCCAGCAGCTTGGGTGCACCCTTGAACACTCAAGCTTTCTTT CASSLGAPLNTQAFF NA TRBV5-1 NA TRBJ1-1
TGCAGTGCTAGTGGTGGGAGTGGAGAGACCCAGTACTTC CSASGGSGETQYF NA TRBV20-1 NA TRBJ2-5
TGTGCCAGTAGCAACAGGGGGACAAACTACGAGCAGTACTTC CASSNRGTNYEQYF TRBD1 TRBV19 NA TRBJ2-7
TGTGCCAGCAGCGCCGGGACAGGGTTTTTGAGGGACACTGAAGCTTTCTTT CASSAGTGFLRDTEAFF TRBD1 TRBV7-9 NA TRBJ1-1
TGTGCCAGCAGCAGAGGCTTGGACCCATCCTACGAGCAGTACTTC CASSRGLDPSYEQYF NA TRBV6-6 few TRBJ2-7
TGTGCCAGCAGCCAAGCACTAATTACCCAAGGGACCCAGTACTTC CASSQALITQGTQYF NA TRBV7-2 NA TRBJ2-5
TGTGCCAGTAGTATCGAGGGTCTGATCCAGTACTTC CASSIEGLIQYF NA TRBV19 NA TRBJ2-5
TGCGCCAGCACCCAGACAGGCAACTCCTACGAGCAGTACTTC CASTQTGNSYEQYF NA TRBV6-5 NA TRBJ2-7
TGTGCCACCAGTGACCACCAGGGGAGCTCTGGGGCCAACGTCCTGACTTTC CATSDHQGSSGANVLTF NA TRBV24-1 NA TRBJ2-6
TGTGCCAGCAGTTCCCTCGGGGAGAGAGAGACCCAGTACTTC CASSSLGERETQYF NA TRBV12-3/TRBV12-4 NA TRBJ2-5
TGTGCCAGCAGCTTAGGGACAGCCGTCGCAACTAATGAAAAACTGTTTTTT CASSLGTAVATNEKLFF NA TRBV7-9 NA TRBJ1-4
TGTGCCAGCAGTTTGGGACAGGGGCTTGATCAGCCCCAGCATTTT CASSLGQGLDQPQHF TRBD1 TRBV2 many TRBJ1-5
TGCAGTGCCGCTCACATAAGCTCCTACGAGCAGTACTTC CSAAHISSYEQYF NA TRBV20-1 NA TRBJ2-7
TGTGCCAGCAGCCAAGAGGTTGTGGCTAGCTACACCGGGGAGCTGTTTTTT CASSQEVVASYTGELFF NA TRBV7-3 many TRBJ2-2
TGCGCCAGCAGCTCACAGAGCTCTGGAAACACCATATATTTT CASSSQSSGNTIYF NA TRBV5-1 NA TRBJ1-3
TGTGCCACCAGCAGATCGCCGGGGGAGACCCAGTACTTC CATSRSPGETQYF NA TRBV15 NA TRBJ2-5
TGTGCCAGCAGCCCCGGGACAGCCTACGAGCAGTACTTC CASSPGTAYEQYF TRBD1 TRBV12-3/TRBV12-4 many TRBJ2-7
TGTGCCATCAGTGCTACAGGGCAGGACTATGGCTACACCTTC CAISATGQDYGYTF NA TRBV10-3 NA TRBJ1-2
TGTGCCAGCAGCCAATTATACGCGAACACTGAAGCTTTCTTT CASSQLYANTEAFF NA TRBV7-3 few TRBJ1-1
TGCGCCAGCAGTCCACAGACACGAAGCGACACCGGGGAGCTGTTTTTT CASSPQTRSDTGELFF NA TRBV10-1 NA TRBJ2-2
TGTGCCAGCAGTGAGACAGGGGGCGCTAACACTGAAGCTTTCTTT CASSETGGANTEAFF TRBD1 TRBV2 NA TRBJ1-1
TGTGCCAGCAGCCCCGGGGGGGCGGTCCAAGAGACCCAGTACTTC CASSPGGAVQETQYF TRBD2 TRBV7-6 few TRBJ2-5
TGTGCCAGCACCACAACAGGTCGCCAAGAGACCCAGTACTTC CASTTTGRQETQYF NA TRBV7-8 many TRBJ2-5
TGTGCCAGCAGCCAGGAAGGACATTGGGGTGAAAAACTGTTTTTT CASSQEGHWGEKLFF NA TRBV7-2 few TRBJ1-4
TGTGCCATCAGTGAGTCGATGGGGACTGAAGCTTTCTTT CAISESMGTEAFF NA TRBV10-3 NA TRBJ1-1
TGTGCCAGCAGTTACCCGCCGGGGAACTATGGCTACACCTTC CASSYPPGNYGYTF NA TRBV6-5 NA TRBJ1-2
TGTGCCAGCAGCCACTTCTTAAAGCCGGAAAAACTGTTTTTT CASSHFLKPEKLFF NA TRBV14 NA TRBJ1-4
TGCAGTGGGGGGTTGGGGGGGAGGGAGACCCAGTACTTC CSGGLGGRETQYF TRBD2 TRBV20-1 few TRBJ2-5
TGTGCCAGCAGTACGACTAGCGGGAGGGCCTACGAGCAGTACTTC CASSTTSGRAYEQYF TRBD2 TRBV7-4 few TRBJ2-7
TGTGCCAGTAGTAAGCACAACCAAGAGACCCAGTACTTC CASSKHNQETQYF NA TRBV19 many TRBJ2-5
TGCAGCGTTCCCTTTGGGACACCGATCTATGGCTACACCTTC CSVPFGTPIYGYTF NA TRBV29-1 many TRBJ1-2
TGCAGTGCTAGATCGGGACAAGCTCGAACTGAAGCTTTCTTT CSARSGQARTEAFF NA TRBV20-1 NA TRBJ1-1
TGTGCCAGCAGCTGGGGCTCTGGAAACACCGGGGAGCTGTTTTTT CASSWGSGNTGELFF NA TRBV13 NA TRBJ2-2
TGTGCCAGCTCTTCAGGGGGCGCGGACACTGAAGCTTTCTTT CASSSGGADTEAFF TRBD1 TRBV6-5 few TRBJ1-1
TGCAGTGCTGCGCGCACGAGGGACTATGGCTACACCTTC CSAARTRDYGYTF NA TRBV20-1 many TRBJ1-2
TGTGCCAGCAGGGGGGGACCTGGAAACACCATATATTTT CASRGGPGNTIYF NA TRBV5-8 NA TRBJ1-3
TGTGCCAGCAGCGTAGTGGGGGTAGATTCACCCCTCCACTTT CASSVVGVDSPLHF NA TRBV9 NA TRBJ1-6
TGCAGTGCTCGGTGGACCGGGAGTCAGCCCCAGCATTTT CSARWTGSQPQHF NA TRBV20-1 NA TRBJ1-5
TGTGCCAGCAGTTTGGTAGACCCGAACACTGAAGCTTTCTTT CASSLVDPNTEAFF NA TRBV6-5 NA TRBJ1-1
TGTGCCAGTAGTACCGGGTCGGGCGGCTACACCTTC CASSTGSGGYTF NA TRBV19 NA TRBJ1-2
TGTGCCAGCAGCGCATCGGACAGGGGTCGGTATACTGAAGCTTTCTTT CASSASDRGRYTEAFF TRBD1 TRBV9 few TRBJ1-1
TGTGCCGGCAGTGCTAAGGGGAAGGACTATGGCTACACCTTC CAGSAKGKDYGYTF NA TRBV6-1 NA TRBJ1-2